The present TCR beta chain was sequenced within a study of blood T cell repertoires in COVID-19. Study overall: From T cells, B-cell-depleted T cells, or PBMCs came the material, which was cDNA or gDNA.

This CDR3 has 15 amino acids. V lost 5 bases and J lost 2; bases outside the gene matches: 8. Germline-derived CDR1 and CDR2 are MNHNY and SVGAGI (reference sequence). Data came from immunoSEQ multiplex PCR; TCRdb stores just in-frame clones and leaves some out. This table holds about 35,000 clones, 88% found once. The TCR was taken from a human donor in a cohort sampled during active COVID-19. The chain joins TRBV6-6 to TRBJ2-7; 8 nucleotides align to TRBD1. Sequencing used peripheral blood. The CDR3 sequence is CASSTDRAAAYEQYF. The CDR3 bases are TGTGCCAGCAGTACGGACAGGGCGGCGGCCTACGAGCAGTACTTC.